The 23 T cell receptor beta chains below come from one sample, sequenced in a study of shared clonotypes between healthy human individuals. Clones were read by immunoSEQ multiplex PCR, and TCRdb kept only the in-frame ones, dropping some. The sample has over 2 million clones, 95% seen once. Sequenced material: naive CD4+ T cells sorted from blood. Sample subset: CD45RA+ positively selected. These receptors were taken from a man aged 18 to 29 in good health.

On this clone: The same CDR3 also results from other DNA sequences found in this sample. The chain uses TRBV19 and TRBJ2-7; D gene ambiguous. The CDR3 spans 13 residues. Trimming left V 3 bases short and J 0 bases short, with 6 bases between. Germline CDR1 is LNHDA and CDR2 is SQIVND (reference sequence). The CDR3 spells CASSIHSSYEQYF. Here the CDR3 DNA reads TGTGCCAGTAGTATCCACAGCTCCTACGAGCAGTACTTC.

This CDR3 reads CASSPARASGNTIYF. The CDR3 DNA sequence: TGTGCCAGTTCACCCGCCAGGGCCTCTGGAAACACCATATATTTT. The gene calls are TRBV19 and TRBJ1-3; TRBD1 might be the D (5 bases). Trimming left V 8 bases short and J 0 bases short, with 14 bases between. This CDR3 is built from 15 residues. In germline, CDR1 is LNHDA, CDR2 SQIVND (reference sequence). The whole variable domain, filled in from reference TRBV19 and TRBJ1-3, reads DGGITQSPKYLFRKEGQNVTLSCEQNLNHDAMYWYRQDPGQGLRLIYYSQIVNDFQKGDIAEGYSVSREKKESFPLTVTSAQKNPTAFYLCASSPARASGNTIYFGEGSWLTVV.

This clone is a singleton in its sample. The chain carries TRBV7-8 and TRBJ1-6; 8 bases are shared with TRBD1. Germline assignment: CDR1 SGHVS and CDR2 FQNEAQ. Trimming removed 5 bases from V and 4 bases from J; junction bases left unmatched: 13. CDR3 length equals 18 residues. The CDR3 spells CASSTEQGEVAYNSPLHF. Written as DNA, the CDR3 is TGTGCCAGCAGCACGGAACAGGGGGAGGTCGCTTATAATTCACCCCTCCACTTT.

The rearrangement joins TRBV27 to TRBJ2-7; D is undetermined. Trimming left V 0 bases short and J 3 bases short, with 15 bases between. The germline V gene encodes CDR1 MNHEY and CDR2 SMNVEV (reference sequence). This CDR3 is built from 16 residues. CDR3 residues: CASSLSARAVGYEQYF. The CDR3 DNA follows: TGTGCCAGCAGTTTATCGGCTAGGGCGGTTGGCTACGAGCAGTACTTC.

The gene calls are TRBV6-5 and TRBJ2-7; D unresolved. The CDR3 is 13 residues long. In germline, CDR1 is MNHEY, CDR2 SVGAGI. The germline V and J ends were trimmed by 6 bases and 2 bases, with 11 bases remaining between them. In DNA form, the CDR3 reads TGTGCCAGCAGACGAACACCTACCTACGAGCAGTACTTC. Its protein product is CASRRTPTYEQYF.

V usage is TRBV7-2 and J usage is TRBJ1-4; TRBD1 matches 9 bases. Germline assignment: CDR1 SGHTA and CDR2 FQGNSA. The CDR3 is made up of 15 amino acids. Trimming at V came to 1 base and at J to 7 bases, leaving 4 bases not matched to a gene. The CDR3 spells CASSLEGTGSEKLFF. In DNA, the CDR3 is TGTGCCAGCAGCTTAGAAGGGACAGGGTCTGAAAAACTGTTTTTT.

The genes are TRBV18 and TRBJ1-1; 7 nucleotides match TRBD1. V trimming: 6 bases; J trimming: 1 base; junction bases outside the gene matches: 5. CDR3 length: 14 amino acids. CDR1 KGHSH and CDR2 LQKENI come from the germline V gene. CDR3 in DNA: TGTGCCAGCTCGGAGAGACAGGGGAACACTGAAGCTTTCTTT. As protein: CASSERQGNTEAFF.

The chain joins TRBV19 to TRBJ2-7; no firm D call. Germline values: CDR1 LNHDA, CDR2 SQIVND (reference sequence). There are 13 residues in the CDR3. The V gene lost 5 bases and the J gene lost 6 bases, with 14 bases spanning the gap. This chain's CDR3 is CASSRRGRREQYF. In DNA form, the CDR3 reads TGTGCCAGTAGTCGACGTGGGCGGCGCGAGCAGTACTTC.

In the case of this clone: At one end the junction does not follow the germline gene, possibly because of a read error. V is TRBV29-1 and J is TRBJ2-7, with D maybe TRBD2 (6 bases). Per the germline V gene, CDR1 is SQVTM and CDR2 is ANQGSEA. This CDR3 has 13 amino acids. CDR3 coding DNA: TGCAGCGTCGAAGGGACTCTCTCCTACGAGCAGTACTTC. Translated: CSVEGTLSYEQYF.

The chain uses TRBV2 and TRBJ2-7; no clear D gene. Germline V gives CDR1 SNHLY, CDR2 FYNNEI. The CDR3 loop spans 13 amino acids. The V gene lost 4 bases and the J gene lost 1 base, with 8 bases spanning the gap. The CDR3 nucleotides are TGTGCCAGCAGTGCGGTAGCTTCCTACGAGCAGTACTTC. Amino acid sequence: CASSAVASYEQYF.

The chain couples TRBV5-1 to TRBJ2-5, with 9 nucleotides matching TRBD2. The germline CDR1 and CDR2 sequences are SGHRS and YFSETQ. There are 14 residues in the CDR3. The trim removed 2 bases at V and 3 bases at J, leaving 2 bases unmatched. Here the CDR3 DNA reads TGCGCCAGCAGCTTTCCTAGCGGGGAAGAGACCCAGTACTTC. As protein: CASSFPSGEETQYF.

This clone was recorded once. The chain joins TRBV18 to TRBJ2-7; D unresolved. V lost 6 bases to trimming and J lost 3 bases, with 6 bases between them. From germline, CDR1 is KGHSH and CDR2 LQKENI. CDR3 length: 11 amino acids. The CDR3 DNA sequence: TGTGCCAGCTCGTCTTACTACGAGCAGTACTTC. As protein: CASSSYYEQYF. Together with reference TRBV18 and TRBJ2-7, the CDR3 gives the full variable domain: NAGVMQNPRHLVRRRGQEARLRCSPMKGHSHVYWYRQLPEEGLKFMVYLQKENIIDESGMPKERFSAEFPKEGPSILRIQQVVRGDSAAYFCASSSYYEQYFGPGTRLTVT.

This clone was picked up one time. The chain carries TRBV11-2 and TRBJ2-3, with D possibly matching TRBD1 (6 bases). The germline gives CDR1 SGHAT, CDR2 FQNNGV. V lost 0 bases and J 1 base, leaving 8 bases between the germline ends. The CDR3 is made up of 15 amino acids. The CDR3 sequence: CASSLEGAGTDTQYF. CDR3 nucleotides: TGTGCCAGCAGCTTAGAGGGGGCCGGCACAGATACGCAGTATTTT.

J is TRBJ2-6 and V is TRBV5-1; D not certain. Trimming took off 5 bases at V and 4 bases at J, with 13 bases between the two ends. This CDR3 contains 15 residues. The germline gives CDR1 SGHRS, CDR2 YFSETQ. CDR3 amino acids: CASSIFPGGANVLTF. In DNA form, the CDR3 reads TGCGCCAGCAGTATCTTCCCGGGCGGGGCCAACGTCCTGACTTTC.

A single count supports this clone. The CDR3 DNA reads as TGTGCCAGCAGTTTTCTAGGGGTGGGTGGCTACACCTTC. As protein: CASSFLGVGGYTF. This rearrangement joins TRBV28 to TRBJ1-2, with D perhaps TRBD1 (5 bases). Germline V gives CDR1 MDHEN, CDR2 SYDVKM. V was trimmed by 3 bases and J by 7 bases, leaving 12 bases between them. The CDR3 has 13 amino acids.

V is TRBV28 and J is TRBJ1-2; 9 nucleotides line up with TRBD1. The V gene end was trimmed by 5 bases and the J gene end by 11 bases; junction bases not matched to a gene: 6. Germline CDR1 is MDHEN and CDR2 is SYDVKM. The CDR3 spans 12 residues. CDR3 protein: CASSPRQGGYTF. The CDR3 region has the DNA TGTGCCAGCAGTCCCCGACAGGGGGGGTACACCTTC.

The chain has TRBV6-6 and TRBJ2-5, with a possible D match to TRBD2 (5 bases). The V gene's germline CDR1 is MNHNY and CDR2 SVGAGI (reference sequence). The CDR3 has 12 amino acids. V gave up 8 bases and J gave up 5 bases, with 12 bases separating them. The CDR3 sequence is CASERVGETQYF. CDR3 coding DNA: TGTGCCAGCGAGAGGGTAGGGGAGACCCAGTACTTC.

The J gene is TRBJ2-7, the V gene TRBV28; perhaps TRBD1 as D (6 bases). The CDR3 is made up of 14 amino acids. Germline lookup yields CDR1 MDHEN and CDR2 SYDVKM. The V and J ends lost 3 bases and 3 bases respectively, with 12 bases between them. Here the CDR3 reads CASSLSGARYEQYF. In DNA form, the CDR3 reads TGTGCCAGCAGTTTGTCAGGGGCTCGCTACGAGCAGTACTTC.

The rearrangement uses TRBV5-4 and TRBJ2-5; no definite D call. V shed 4 bases and J shed 5 bases, with 12 bases lying between them. This CDR3 is built from 13 residues. The germline gives CDR1 SGHNT, CDR2 YYREEE (reference sequence). CDR3 sequence: CASSVDMAETQYF. In DNA, the CDR3 is TGTGCCAGCAGCGTAGACATGGCGGAGACCCAGTACTTC.

The V gene is TRBV7-9, the J gene TRBJ2-7; 10 nucleotides agree with TRBD1. Germline assignment: CDR1 SEHNR and CDR2 FQNEAQ (reference sequence). V lost 3 bases, J lost 9 bases, and 8 bases stayed unmatched. The CDR3 sequence is 14 residues long. CDR3 DNA sequence: TGTGCCAGCAGCTTGAGTGACAGGGGGCAAAGGCAGTACTTC. This encodes CASSLSDRGQRQYF.

The chain links TRBV10-3 to TRBJ2-1; D is unresolved. V was clipped by 10 bases and J by 5 bases, with 9 bases between them. The CDR3 has 11 residues. Germline-derived CDR1 and CDR2 are ENHRY and SYGVKD. The CDR3 sequence: CATSDDNEQFF. The CDR3 coding sequence is TGTGCCACCTCGGACGACAATGAGCAGTTCTTC.

This chain joins TRBV7-9 and TRBJ1-6, with 9 bases identical to TRBD1. Germline V gene data show CDR1 as SEHNR and CDR2 as FQNEAQ (reference sequence). The trim removed 6 bases at V and 0 bases at J, leaving 3 bases unmatched. The CDR3 consists of 16 residues. The CDR3 is CASSGQGSSYNSPLHF. CDR3 bases: TGTGCCAGCAGTGGACAGGGGAGCTCCTATAATTCACCCCTCCACTTT.

V is TRBV6-1 and J is TRBJ1-5; 11 bases fit TRBD1. CDR3 size: 14 residues. The germline V gene has CDR1 MNHNS and CDR2 SASEGT. Trimming cost V 10 bases and J 5 bases; bases outside gene matches: 7. The CDR3 here is CATRRTGGDQPQHF. The CDR3 region has the DNA TGTGCCACCAGAAGGACAGGGGGCGATCAGCCCCAGCATTTT.